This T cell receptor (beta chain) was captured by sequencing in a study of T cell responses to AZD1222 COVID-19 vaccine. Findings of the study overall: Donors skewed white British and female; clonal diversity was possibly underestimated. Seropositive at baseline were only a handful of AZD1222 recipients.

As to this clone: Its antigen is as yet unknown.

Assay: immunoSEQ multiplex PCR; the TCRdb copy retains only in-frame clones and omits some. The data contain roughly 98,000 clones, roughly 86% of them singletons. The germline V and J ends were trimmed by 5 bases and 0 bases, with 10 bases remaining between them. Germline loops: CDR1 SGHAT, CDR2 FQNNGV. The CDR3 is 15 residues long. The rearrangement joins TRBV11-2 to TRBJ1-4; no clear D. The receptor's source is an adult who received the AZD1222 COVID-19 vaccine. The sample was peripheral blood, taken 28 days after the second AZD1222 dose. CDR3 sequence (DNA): TGTGCCAGCAGCGAACCAGGTGCAACTAATGAAAAACTGTTTTTT. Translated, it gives CASSEPGATNEKLFF.